The following is a T cell receptor (beta chain) sequence with its context. This sample is drawn from a study of shared clonotypes between healthy human individuals. CDR1 is MNHNS, CDR2 SASEGT, per germline. The CDR3 is made up of 11 amino acids. The V gene lost 8 bases and the J gene lost 2 bases, with 6 bases spanning the gap. Generated by immunoSEQ multiplex PCR, the TCRdb table keeps only in-frame clones and is missing some. This sample carries under 1,100,000 clones, about 75% of them seen once, and the ten largest clones take around 1.5%. Sequences were obtained from memory CD4+ T cells sorted from blood. Subset denoted: CD45RA-negative fraction. The sequence was obtained from a man aged 18 to 30 in good health. V gene TRBV6-1 combines with J gene TRBJ1-2; D is perhaps TRBD1 (5 bases). The CDR3 protein is CASGHNYGYTF. As DNA, the CDR3 is TGTGCCAGCGGACACAACTATGGCTACACCTTC.